The source of this TCR beta chain is a study of tumor-infiltrating lymphocytes in primary liver carcinoma. Study-level findings and limits: Pairs comparing tumor with adjacent tissue or blood overlapped less than pairs drawn from tumor regions.

CDR3 length equals 13 residues. V dropped 3 bases and J dropped 3 bases, with 9 bases sitting between them. Germline V gene sequence: CDR1 MDHEN, CDR2 SYDVKM. This clonotype occurred many times. Its target is unknown. The source material, roughly 18-33 mg of unsorted bulk tissue, was used to co-extract RNA and DNA. A primer matching the constant region was used to make TCR beta cDNA from 500 ng of total RNA. Three-round nested multiplex PCR performed with slightly modified ARM-PCR produced the TCR beta libraries. Forward primers for TRBV1-TRBV30 and a C-beta reverse primer served the first two PCR rounds, at about 11 cycles each. TCRdb analysed the multiplex PCR reads with MiXCR anew, one entry per CDR3 protein. The data contain around 78,000 distinct CDR3 sequences, over 55% of them singletons.

What was sequenced was liver tumor tissue from sampling region 4. Stated subset: tumor region T4, right-lateral pole. The chain has TRBV28 and TRBJ2-7; D possibly corresponds to TRBD2 (5 bases). This sequence was found in a woman aged 60 to 75 with primary liver carcinoma and hepatitis B virus infection. The CDR3, as DNA: TGTGCCAGCAGTTTGCCAGGAGGCTACGAGCAGTACTTC. Translation: CASSLPGGYEQYF.